This T cell receptor beta chain is drawn from a study of spatial heterogeneity in lung cancer. TCRdb passed the 5' RACE reads through MiXCR, listing each CDR3 protein once. The sample holds 10,000 or so distinct CDR3 sequences, approximately 5% seen once. This clonotype rates as medium-sized (0.01 to 0.1%). The antigen is not known. This CDR3 spans 11 amino acids. Trimming pared 1 base from V and 9 bases from J, leaving 1 base between. Germline lookup yields CDR1 KGHSH and CDR2 LQKENI. General study points: Ubiquitous expanded tumor TCRs were observed in blood more at resection than follow-up.

Specified time point: sample taken at primary tumor resection. Frozen PBMC, nontumor lung or tumor provided whole RNA, which was sequenced unsorted. Material: PBMCs, obtained at surgery. The sequence came from a male donor with early-stage non-small cell lung cancer. This rearrangement joins TRBV18 to TRBJ2-6; no definite D call. The CDR3 sequence is CASSPHNVLTF. CDR3 bases: TGTGCCAGCTCACCACACAACGTCCTGACTTTC.